This T cell receptor (beta chain) is drawn from a study of T cells in Graves' hyperthyroidism and ophthalmopathy. Study overall: Peripheral blood collection took place at initial diagnosis, before any treatment. Study-level findings and limits: Also found in blood were most expanded thyroid clonotypes above 0.001. The model foresaw ophthalmopathy a median approximately 6.3 months prior to onset.

Notes on this clonotype: Its antigen is not identified.

Template material for amplifying TCR beta CDR3 regions consisted of RNA transcripts. HTBI primers were the set used in a first-round RT-PCR of the TCR CDR3. From the multiplex PCR reads, TCRdb called clonotypes with MiXCR, one entry per CDR3 protein. The sample lists around 480,000 distinct CDR3 sequences, about an eighth occurring once. Using 9.5 to 10 ml of fresh peripheral blood, PBMCs were prepared. Germline-derived CDR1 and CDR2 are SGHAT and FQNNGV. The J segment lost 5 bases and the V segment lost 8 bases, leaving 14 bases of the junction unmatched. The CDR3 has 17 residues. The chain carries TRBV11-2 and TRBJ2-3; TRBD2 matches at 12 bases. The clonotype originates from a woman younger than 30 with Graves' hyperthyroidism. The sample comprised blood. CDR3 loop: CASALGLAGGRLDTQYF. The CDR3 DNA follows: TGTGCCAGCGCACTAGGTCTAGCGGGAGGGCGGCTAGATACGCAGTATTTT.